This TCR beta chain was captured in a study of graft-versus-host responses after intestinal transplantation. At the level of the study: Every recipient underwent anti-thymocyte globulin induction, then tacrolimus and steroids for 2 to 3 years.

TCRdb keeps only in-frame clones here, not all; method: immunoSEQ multiplex PCR. The sample holds about 39,000 clones, 93% seen once. General study points: Recipient marrow held GvH clones, some first seen in ileum or blood.

Germline assignment: CDR1 MNHEY and CDR2 SVGAGI. V was cut by 0 bases and J by 1 base, with 6 bases left in between. The CDR3 contains 14 residues. This clone appeared a single time. Its cognate antigen is unknown. The chain combines TRBV6-5 with TRBJ1-1; D unresolved. The sample here was unstimulated CD8+ T cells sorted from spleen or lymph node cells, taken before transplant. The sequence derives from a human donor who was the organ donor for an intestinal transplant. The CDR3 bases are TGTGCCAGCAGTTACTCAGGGTCGAACACTGAAGCTTTCTTT. It translates to CASSYSGSNTEAFF.